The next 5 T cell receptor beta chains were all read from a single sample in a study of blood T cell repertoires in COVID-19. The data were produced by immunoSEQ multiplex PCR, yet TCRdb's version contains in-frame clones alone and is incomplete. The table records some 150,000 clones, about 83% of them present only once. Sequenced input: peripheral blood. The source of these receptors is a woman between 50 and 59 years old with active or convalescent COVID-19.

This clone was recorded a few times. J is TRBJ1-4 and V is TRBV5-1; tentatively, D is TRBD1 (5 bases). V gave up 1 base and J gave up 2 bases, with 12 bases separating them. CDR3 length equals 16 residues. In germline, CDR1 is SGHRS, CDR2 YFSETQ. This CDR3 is CASSLQGIGTNEKLFF. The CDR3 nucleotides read TGCGCCAGCAGCTTGCAGGGAATCGGGACTAATGAAAAACTGTTTTTT.

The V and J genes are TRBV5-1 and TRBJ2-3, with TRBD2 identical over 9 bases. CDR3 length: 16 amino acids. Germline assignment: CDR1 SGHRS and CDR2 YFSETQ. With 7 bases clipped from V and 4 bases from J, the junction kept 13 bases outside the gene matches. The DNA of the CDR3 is TGCGCCAGCGCCGGGAAGCGGGAGGACGTAGCAGATACGCAGTATTTT. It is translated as CASAGKREDVADTQYF. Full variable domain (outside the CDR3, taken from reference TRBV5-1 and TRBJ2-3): KAGVTQTPRYLIKTRGQQVTLSCSPISGHRSVSWYQQTPGQGLQFLFEYFSETQRNKGNFPGRFSGRQFSNSRSEMNVSTLELGDSALYLCASAGKREDVADTQYFGPGTRLTVL.

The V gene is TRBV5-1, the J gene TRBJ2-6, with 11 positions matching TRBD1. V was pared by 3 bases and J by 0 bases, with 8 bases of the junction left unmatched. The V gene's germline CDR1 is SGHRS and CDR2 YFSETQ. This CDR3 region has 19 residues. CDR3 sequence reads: CASSSGQGVPDSGANVLTF. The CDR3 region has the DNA TGCGCCAGCAGCTCGGGACAGGGGGTTCCAGACTCTGGGGCCAACGTCCTGACTTTC.

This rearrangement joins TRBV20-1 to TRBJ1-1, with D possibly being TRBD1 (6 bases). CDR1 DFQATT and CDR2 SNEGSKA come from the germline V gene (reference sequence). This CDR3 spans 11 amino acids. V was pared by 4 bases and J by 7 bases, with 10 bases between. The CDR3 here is CSATPDSEAFF. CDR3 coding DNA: TGCAGTGCTACCCCGGACAGTGAAGCTTTCTTT.

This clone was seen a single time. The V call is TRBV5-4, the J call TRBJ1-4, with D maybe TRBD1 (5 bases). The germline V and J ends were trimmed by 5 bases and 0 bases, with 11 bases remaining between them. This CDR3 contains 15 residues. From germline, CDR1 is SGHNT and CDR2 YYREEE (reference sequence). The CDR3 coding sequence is TGTGCCAGCAGTCTTAAAGGGGCAACTAATGAAAAACTGTTTTTT. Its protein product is CASSLKGATNEKLFF.